This T cell receptor beta chain was recorded in a study of T cells after yellow fever vaccination. Broader study findings: Booster samples showed a return of most primary-vaccination clones (around 96% CD4, around 85% CD8). Clonotypes appearing in both CD4 and CD8 compartments existed, and their share was small.

This clonotype was counted at least ten times. What it recognizes is unknown. CDR1 SEHNR and CDR2 FQNEAQ come from the germline V gene (reference sequence). The CDR3 sequence is 14 residues long. V lost 2 bases and J 5 bases, leaving 12 bases between the germline ends. TCR cDNA was made by 5'RACE template switching, adding a universal primer site and UMIs. TCRdb passed the 5' RACE reads through MiXCR, listing each CDR3 protein once. The data contain 160,000 or so distinct CDR3 sequences, around 7.3% of them singletons. The receptor was isolated from a man in his late teens or twenties who received the YFV17D yellow fever vaccine. The V gene is TRBV7-9, the J gene TRBJ2-5; tentatively, D is TRBD1 (6 bases). Sequencing was performed on CD4+ T cells sorted from PBMCs, taken around 5 days after the first yellow fever vaccination. Written as DNA, the CDR3 is TGTGCCAGCAGCTTAACCCCCCAGGGGGAGACCCAGTACTTC. This encodes CASSLTPQGETQYF. The variable domain in full, completed from reference TRBV7-9 and TRBJ2-5, reads DTGVSQNPRHKITKRGQNVTFRCDPISEHNRLYWYRQTLGQGPEFLTYFQNEAQLEKSRLLSDRFSAERPKGSFSTLEIQRTEQGDSAMYLCASSLTPQGETQYFGPGTRLLVL.